What follows describes a single T cell receptor beta chain. This clone's antigen is unknown. Per-base qualities were not stored, and no clone one base away is much larger. This sample stems from a study of shared clonotypes between healthy human individuals (dated by TCRdb to about 2020). A note on the overall study: A couple of women and a few men aged 18 to 49 years were included in the cohort. Different laboratories and diverse techniques were used to prepare libraries and sequence TCR repertoires, to increase sequencing depth and limit assay-specific biases. Leukapheresis yielded between about 0.94 and 9.5 billion PBMCs per donor. To estimate repertoire size and how much clonotype sharing occurs between individuals, the study deeply sequenced the blood TCR repertoires of roughly 5 healthy adults. For each donor, three plates each were used for CD4 naive and CD4 memory, two plates were used for CD8 naive, and one plate was used for CD8 memory.

The donors were healthy, HIV-negative adults with no recently reported acute infections or vaccinations. All donors were Caucasian adults living in Nashville, Tennessee, USA. CD4+ T cells were enriched by magnetic negative selection; naive cells were then positively selected on CD45RA, and the negative fraction formed the memory subset. Blood was obtained by leukapheresis, after which PBMCs were separated by Ficoll-Histopaque density gradient centrifugation and cryopreserved in liquid nitrogen vapor phase. Analytical flow cytometry was used to check the purity and quantity of each magnetically sorted T cell population. Genomic DNA was isolated from each sorted fraction and quantified by UV absorbance on a Nanodrop 2000c. Per the germline V gene, MRHNA is the CDR1 and SNTAGT is the CDR2. After removal of 5 bases from V and 9 bases from J, the junction retains 7 bases not matched to a gene. Taken from cysteine to phenylalanine, the CDR3 has 14 residues. The only DNA kept is the CDR3, 42 bases in frame from the first base.

Study-level results and caveats: When four donors were compared, the shared fraction of clonotypes was approximately 5% for naive CD4, over 3% for naive CD8, roughly 2.5% for memory CD4, and 0.4% for memory CD8. Because the study included a small number of donors, the genetic and exposure-history diversity represented was limited. Based on pairwise subsampling, the degree of clonotype sharing among donors was expected to be affected by sequencing depth. Sampling was restricted to blood, and TCR repertoires in tissues likely differ from the TCR repertoires found in blood. Rarefaction of sorted-subset datasets indicated incomplete sequencing despite the large sequencing depth. Compared with non-shared clonotypes, the clonotypes found in all four sorted-subset donors had higher generation probabilities. Naive subsets generally had larger estimated clonotype richness than memory subsets.

Using the deep immunoSEQ assay, TCR CDR3 regions were amplified from genomic DNA by multiplex PCR. Extracted genomic DNA from each cell subset was spread evenly across all wells of several immunoSEQ 96-well plates, with each plate serving as a replicate. For sorted subsets, approximately 210 ng genomic DNA, equal to tens of thousands of T cell genomes, was loaded into each replicate PCR. Purified libraries were measured with a Qubit 3.0 fluorometer, size-checked on a Bioanalyzer 2100, and measured again with the KAPA Library Quantification kit. Every immunoSEQ 96-well plate was sequenced on a separate single-read 150-cycle Illumina NextSeq 550 flow cell. Concerning the study's data processing: The immunoSEQ output contained only junctional sequences without quality scores, so filtering could not match that applied to full-length reads. To assign V/J genes and CDR3, sequences were annotated using PyIR, a Python wrapper for IgBLAST v1.9, with IMGT germline references. Reads were filtered out if the reads had weak V/J assignments (E-value above 1e-6), no CDR3, stop codons, out-of-frame junctions, or ambiguous translated residues. V3J clonotypes were defined by identical inferred V gene, J gene, and CDR3 amino acid sequence. Percentage overlap between repertoires was calculated by dividing the number of shared unique clonotypes by the size of the smaller repertoire. Three approaches were used to assess repertoire richness: RTK rarefaction, the Chao1 estimator, and Recon v2.1 estimates of unobserved clonotypes. OLGA was used to compute generation probabilities for all TCRbeta clonotypes that the gDNA method yielded from a few donors. Drawn from immuneACCESS, this table holds only the in-frame rearrangements with V and J called that TCRdb kept. Clones are partly lost; checked studies trace under half to an unresolved V gene and leave the rest unexplained. The DNA was the basis for D and trimming; V, J and clone size are from that table. For this sample there are approximately 740,000 clones; about 74% appear just once. Around 1.6% of the sample rests with the top ten.

The sequence joins TRBV6-4 to TRBJ2-1, with 10 junctional bases fitting TRBD2. The receptor was isolated from a woman aged 25-40 years in good health. The material sequenced was memory CD4+ T cells sorted from blood. The cell subset or site label, as the study defines it: CD45RA-negative fraction. The DNA sequence reads TGTGCCAGCAGTTCTAGCGGGAGTATTACTGAGCAGTTCTTC. It is translated as CASSSSGSITEQFF.